This entry is about one T cell receptor beta chain. This entry is derived from a study of cytomegalovirus exposure and HLA in healthy donors. Germline CDR1 SGHRS, CDR2 YFSETQ. The V and J ends lost 1 base and 0 bases, in that order; junction bases with no gene match: 1. This CDR3 spans 16 amino acids. The PCR made use of 60 Vbeta and 13 Jbeta primers. Repertoires were generated with immunoSEQ multiplex PCR, while TCRdb's copy carries only in-frame clones and drops some. The repertoire holds about 150,000 clones, with roughly 78% as singletons. The V call is TRBV5-1, the J call TRBJ2-3; TRBD1 matches at 11 bases. This sequence was found in a man aged 45-65 years in good health and CMV-seropositive. Sequencing used PBMCs. CDR3 protein: CASSLRTGGSTDTQYF. The DNA of the CDR3 is TGCGCCAGCAGCTTGAGGACAGGGGGCAGCACAGATACGCAGTATTTT.